This T cell receptor beta chain derives from a study of cytomegalovirus exposure and HLA in healthy donors (dated by TCRdb to the late 2010s). As for the study more broadly: According to an earlier analysis of 550 to 750 of the donors, some 170 million T cells yielded approximately 120 million unique TCR beta sequences and approximately 300 Gb of sequence data. The T cell repertoires of 700 or so subjects were profiled by immunosequencing and related to cytomegalovirus serostatus. The study was designed to test whether signatures of past pathogen exposure could be identified by cataloging public T cell receptors. A separate validation cohort of 100 to 150 different subjects was used in addition to the 666-subject first cohort. An earlier analysis of some 600 of the donors applied high-throughput TCR beta sequencing to assess whether each TCR beta V gene segment acted as functional or pseudogenic. To predict cytomegalovirus infection status, the study combined high-throughput TCR immunosequencing, statistical association of individual TCRs with disease status, and machine learning. Genome-wide SNP genotypes for about three fifths of the roughly 670 donors were used in a later genetic analysis, which treated that subset as a discovery cohort. Among around 400 genotyped donors of the cohort, an average of around 240,000 unique TCR beta nucleotide sequences were sequenced per donor, around a sixth of them non-productive. The later analysis used no new phenotypic data to find candidate immune exposures, relying instead on TCR beta sequences and their occurrence across donors. Alongside the repertoire data, information on donor age, sex, ethnicity and CMV serostatus was compiled. A later analysis re-analyzed previously published TCR beta repertoires from roughly 600 donors and added high-resolution HLA genotyping to study TCR occurrence patterns. An early release covering roughly 580 HLA-typed donors comprised 300 to 350 gigabases of sequencing data and roughly 86 million unique TCR sequences. Of the roughly 430 genotyped donors, 65% to 90% fell in the genetic ancestry cluster associated with self-reported Caucasian donors. Every discovery cohort repertoire had been produced on one sequencing platform. The number of donors typed differed by locus, with about 620-630 for A, B, C, DRB1 and DQB1, approximately 500 for DQA1, 600 to 610 for DPA1, and 472 for DPB1. Class I and class II HLA loci were covered by the typing at four-digit resolution. Because of strong linkage in the cohort, four to six DR-DQ haplotypes were treated as single units for association and clustering. Paper-wide results and their limitations: Roughly uniform sequencing depth across donors was assumed in presence/absence analyses, although this assumption may not hold. A later analysis found that most CMV-associated TCR beta chains appeared HLA-restricted, with HLA associations seemingly driven largely by CMV exposure. A total of roughly 160 TCR beta chains were listed by the study as associated with cytomegalovirus. For the cohort, immune exposure information was limited to CMV serostatus. An earlier analysis of approximately 500 of the donors showed that most TCR beta V segments appeared in productive rearrangements either about 87% or about 30% of the time, which broadly matched IMGT annotations. V-gene and J-gene trimming of TCR beta chains was associated with a missense DCLRE1C variant in a later genetic analysis, and the association was replicated in an independent cohort. In a later analysis, HLA-associated TCR beta chains were found to be more clonally expanded and to have lower generation probabilities than equally common non-associated chains. According to a later genetic analysis, donors in an Asian-associated ancestry cluster had fewer N-insertions in productive TCRs than the approximately 700-donor mean. Across donors, most TCR sequences were observed very rarely, whereas some public TCRs were present in many individuals. Because HLA typing was unavailable for some donors at each locus, only the typed subset was used in association tests. A later analysis associated 16,951 TCR beta sequences with specific HLA alleles at a false discovery rate of 0.05. In a later analysis, the rate of TCR association differed among HLA loci, with DRB1 alleles having the most associated TCRs and HLA-C alleles having the fewest. Assigning TCR associations to individual alleles was difficult when HLA alleles, especially DR and DQ, strongly co-occurred. According to a later analysis, parvovirus B19, influenza, CMV and Epstein-Barr virus appeared linked to several top co-occurrence clusters. Three of the identified cytomegalovirus-associated TCR beta chains were confirmed in vitro to be specific for cytomegalovirus antigens. A further reported finding was that TCR beta sequences accurately predicted the HLA-A and HLA-B alleles for most subjects in the first cohort. The 87-base-pair reads could not distinguish some IMGT-functional V segments, including TRBV6-2 and TRBV6-3, so those segments were excluded. Correlated functional status among segregating V segments might reflect linkage disequilibrium, but an unknown experimental factor could not be ruled out. A cluster of highly shared sequence variants was judged likely to be a technical artifact of the sequencing pipeline. Cytomegalovirus status was reported to be diagnosed by the classifier with high specificity and sensitivity in both the original and validation cohorts. Over 15 rarely observed V segments, including chromosome 9 orphons, were excluded from the earlier analysis of a few hundred of the donors because counts were too low. In this cohort, only TCR beta chains were sequenced, and detectable features were limited by the absence of alpha or paired-chain data. According to the authors, the approach could potentially be generalized to other disease states and immunological phenotypes.

In total, 500 to 700 healthy bone marrow donors made up the cohort. At the time of sampling, all cohort members were nominally healthy, though unrecorded immune exposures were likely present. The donor tested CMV seronegative and was one of the 352 seronegative cohort members. A peripheral blood sample was collected from each donor, and TCR beta sequencing was performed on peripheral blood mononuclear cells. The Qiagen DNeasy Blood Extraction Kit was used to extract genomic DNA from the blood cell samples. The method was the immunoSEQ multiplex PCR assay. A mixture of 60 forward primers for TCR Vbeta segments and 13 reverse primers for TCR Jbeta segments was used in the multiplex PCR. Amplification of the CDR3 region of rearranged TCR beta genes was performed with a multiplex PCR assay on genomic DNA. The amplified TCR beta libraries were sequenced on the Illumina HiSeq System as 87-base-pair reads. From the authors' description of their analysis: Across the roughly 700 repertoires, a later analysis counted some 81 million unique TCR beta chains, roughly 11 million of which were shared by at least two donors. A nearest-neighbor algorithm error-corrected the raw reads and collapsed the reads into unique sequences, merging closely related sequences to remove PCR and sequencing errors. Alignment of CDR3 sequences to IMGT reference sequences was used to assign V, D and J gene segments. For a sequence to be retained, a match of at least six nucleotides to both a V gene segment and a J gene segment was required. Rearrangements were called productive when the CDR3 lacked stop codons and stayed in frame with V and J; all others were non-productive. Following IMGT convention, CDR3 was defined as the stretch from the second conserved V-encoded cysteine to the conserved J-encoded phenylalanine. In an earlier analysis of around 540 of the donors, sequences lacking an unambiguous match to a single V gene segment were excluded. An earlier analysis of 587 of the donors called V segments functional above 56.7% productive rearrangements and segregating when the between-donor standard deviation exceeded 5%. To diagnose cytomegalovirus status from the catalog of TCR beta chain sequences, a statistical classification framework was built. V and J gene assignment, in a later analysis, came from comparing TCR nucleotide sequences with IMGT/GENE-DB human TR gene sequences. A later analysis assigned CDR3 sequences and most-parsimonious VDJ recombination scenarios with the TCRdist pipeline. In a later analysis, every TCR beta chain was defined by the combination of its CDR3 amino acid sequence and its V-gene family, and reads without a unique V-gene family were dropped. As a way to deal with suspected cross-contamination and a sequencing artifact, a later analysis dropped roughly 620 nucleotide sequences that were highly shared and had low generation probability. For each public chain, a later analysis derived a clonal expansion index from normalized ranks of inferred template counts within each repertoire. In a later analysis, generation probabilities were computed with a VDJ recombination model fitted to out-of-frame rearrangements, and the resulting probabilities were checked against IGoR. In a later analysis, hypergeometric tests were used to score TCR-TCR, TCR-HLA and TCR-CMV co-occurrence, with a repertoire-size bias correction applied to TCR pairs. In a later analysis, false discovery rates were estimated by permuting HLA or CMV assignments 20 times. In a later analysis, co-occurring TCRs were grouped using DBSCAN, and TCRdist sequence similarity was added for clustering within HLA-allele-positive subsets. Repertoires with fewer than 30,000 or more than 120,000 public chains were left out of co-occurrence clustering, as were about 5 repertoires with anomalous nucleotide sharing. Sourced from immuneACCESS, this table was stored by TCRdb with only in-frame sequences that have V and J called. A share of the clones is absent; for the studies checked, an unresolved V gene accounts for under half, and the remainder has no known explanation. Clonal size and the V and J genes are those of that table, whereas D and trimming came from the DNA. This sample has 210,000 or so clones in its table, and approximately 84% of those were observed once. 0.58% of the sample is held by the ten biggest clonotypes.

The CDR3 starts with the cysteine, ends with the phenylalanine, and has 14 residues. The DNA shown is the 42-base CDR3, in frame from base 1. V has 6 bases trimmed and J has 8 bases trimmed; junction bases matching no gene number 9. From the germline V gene, CDR1 is MDHEN and CDR2 is SYDVKM. A remark on this clone: What antigen it recognizes has not been identified. No base qualities exist here, and no much larger clone lies one base off it.

The sample comprised PBMCs. The sequence links TRBV28 to TRBJ1-2; TRBD1 matches 10 bases in the middle. The sequence derives from a woman between 40 and 55 years old in good health and CMV-seronegative. The DNA reads as follows: TGTGCCAGCAGCACCCGACAGGGGGCAGGGGGCTACACCTTC. This gives the protein CASSTRQGAGGYTF.